The entry below gives a single TCR beta chain sequence along with its context. TCRdb's table, derived via immunoSEQ multiplex PCR, lists solely in-frame clones and lacks some. The sample includes fewer than 80,000 clones, about 94% of them seen just once. V shed 4 bases and J shed 6 bases, with 17 bases lying between them. The CDR3 loop spans 15 amino acids. Germline CDR1 reads SGDLS; CDR2 reads YYNGEE. The data were taken from a study of T cell changes during pregnancy in multiple sclerosis. The V and J genes are TRBV9 and TRBJ2-1; tentative D call: TRBD2 (5 bases). Here the sequenced sample was CD4+ T cells from peripheral blood mononuclear cells, taken after pregnancy. This clonotype was obtained from a female donor with multiple sclerosis, enrolled in a pregnancy study. Written as DNA, the CDR3 is TGTGCCAGCAGCAGGATAGGGAGCGTCGGCAATGAGCAGTTCTTC. It is translated as CASSRIGSVGNEQFF.